This paragraph reports one T cell receptor beta chain. This specimen belongs to a study of blood T cell repertoires in COVID-19. Background on the study: From T cells, B-cell-depleted T cells, or PBMCs came the material, which was cDNA or gDNA.

Measured with immunoSEQ multiplex PCR; TCRdb has only the in-frame clones, and not every one. The sample lists 34,000 or so clones; roughly 80% were seen once. The germline V gene has CDR1 MNHEY and CDR2 SMNVEV (reference sequence). This CDR3 has 16 amino acids. With 5 bases removed from V and 10 bases from J, the gap between germline ends came to 21 bases. The sequenced sample was peripheral blood. This sequence was found in an older man with acute or convalescent COVID-19. V usage is TRBV27 and J usage is TRBJ1-6; D gene uncertain. The DNA of the CDR3 is TGTGCCAGCAGTCCCTTGGGCCTGACAAGTAGATCACCCCTCCACTTT. The encoded protein is CASSPLGLTSRSPLHF.